A selection of T cell receptor beta chains follows, all from one sample in a study of shared clonotypes between healthy human individuals. Profiling relied on immunoSEQ multiplex PCR, and the TCRdb table lists in-frame clones only, not all of them. The sample shows 530,000 or so clones, about 80% of them seen only once. Sample: PBMCs. These receptors all stem from a woman aged 40 to 50 in good health. Some clones in this sample may be carry-over from other donors' samples. CDR3s include the opening cysteine and the closing phenylalanine or tryptophan. D genes are given only for firm matches. Rows may omit the clone size; those that give it use once, few, many or a size class.

cdr3_nt | cdr3_aa | v_call | d_call | clone_size | cdr3_length | j_call
TGCGCCAGCAGCCCGGCGGGACGGCGGAACACCGGGGAGCTGTTTTTT | CASSPAGRRNTGELFF | TRBV5-1 | . | . | 16 | TRBJ2-2
TGTGCCAGCAGCTTAGCGACAGCGGGCGCCGGGGAGCTGTTTTTT | CASSLATAGAGELFF | TRBV11-2 | . | . | 15 | TRBJ2-2
TGTGCCAGCTCACCTCCGGGCAGGGGCGGCGAGACCCAGTACTTC | CASSPPGRGGETQYF | TRBV18 | . | . | 15 | TRBJ2-5
TGTGCCAGCAGCACAGGGCTAGGAAACACTGAAGCTTTCTTT | CASSTGLGNTEAFF | TRBV11-2 | . | few | 14 | TRBJ1-1
TGTGCCTGGAGTGGGGGACAGGGCCCGTCGTTCTTC | CAWSGGQGPSFF | TRBV30 | TRBD1 | . | 12 | TRBJ2-1
TGTGCCAGCAGCATAACTAGCACCATTGAGCAGTTCTTC | CASSITSTIEQFF | TRBV5-4 | . | . | 13 | TRBJ2-1
TGTGCCAGCAGCGAACTAGCGGGAGTCAATGAGCAGTTCTTC | CASSELAGVNEQFF | TRBV7-2 | TRBD2 | . | 14 | TRBJ2-1
TGTGCCTGGAGTGGGGGCCGGGACAGGGGGCAGTACGAGCAGTACTTC | CAWSGGRDRGQYEQYF | TRBV30 | TRBD1 | . | 16 | TRBJ2-7
TGTGCTAGTGGTTTGGGACAAGGAGGGGCCGGGGAGCTGTTTTTT | CASGLGQGGAGELFF | TRBV12-5 | . | . | 15 | TRBJ2-2
TGTGCCAGCAGCTTAGCAGGCGGCCGCTACAATGAGCAGTTCTTC | CASSLAGGRYNEQFF | TRBV7-2 | . | . | 15 | TRBJ2-1
TGTGCCAGCAGTTTGGGTGGGCGCTGGCAAGAGACCCAGTACTTC | CASSLGGRWQETQYF | TRBV28 | . | . | 15 | TRBJ2-5
TGTGCCAGCAGTCTTCTAGCGGTCCCCTACGAGCAGTACTTC | CASSLLAVPYEQYF | TRBV6-5 | TRBD2 | many | 14 | TRBJ2-7
TGTGCCAGTAGTATGGGTGGTCCCGCCGGAGCCTACGAGCAGTACTTC | CASSMGGPAGAYEQYF | TRBV19 | . | . | 16 | TRBJ2-7
TGTGCCAGCAGCTTAGATCGGAGAGCGCCAACCACGGATGAGCAGTTCTTC | CASSLDRRAPTTDEQFF | TRBV11-2 | . | . | 17 | TRBJ2-1
TGTGCCAGTAAAAGAAACACCGGGGAGCTGTTTTTT | CASKRNTGELFF | TRBV2 | . | . | 12 | TRBJ2-2
TGCGCCAGCAGGCCAGGACAGCACTCCTACGAGCAGTACTTC | CASRPGQHSYEQYF | TRBV5-1 | . | . | 14 | TRBJ2-7
TGCAGCGTCCTAGCGGGAGCCGGGGAGCTGTTTTTT | CSVLAGAGELFF | TRBV29-1 | TRBD2 | . | 12 | TRBJ2-2
TGTGCCAGTAGTCCAGACAGTACAACTAATGAAAAACTGTTTTTT | CASSPDSTTNEKLFF | TRBV19 | . | . | 15 | TRBJ1-4
TGTGCCAGCTCAATAGGACTAGCGGGAGGCGAGCAGTACTTC | CASSIGLAGGEQYF | TRBV18 | TRBD2 | . | 14 | TRBJ2-7
TGTGCCAGCAGCTTAAGAGGGCTCAATGAAAAACTGTTTTTT | CASSLRGLNEKLFF | TRBV7-2 | . | . | 14 | TRBJ1-4
TGTGCCAGCAGTATACGACAGGGCGGGGACACTGAAGCTTTCTTT | CASSIRQGGDTEAFF | TRBV27 | TRBD1 | . | 15 | TRBJ1-1
TGTGCCTGGGAGGGGACAGGGTATGCGCACACTGAAGCTTTCTTT | CAWEGTGYAHTEAFF | TRBV30 | TRBD1 | . | 15 | TRBJ1-1
TGTGCCAGCAGTTACGCGGGAGCCTACGAGCAGTACTTC | CASSYAGAYEQYF | TRBV6-5 | TRBD2 | . | 13 | TRBJ2-7
TGTGCCAGCAGCGCGGGACAGGGGATCAATCAGCCCCAGCATTTT | CASSAGQGINQPQHF | TRBV9 | TRBD1 | . | 15 | TRBJ1-5
TGTGCCAGCAGCGAGGGACAGGGGGGTGAAAAACTGTTTTTT | CASSEGQGGEKLFF | TRBV5-4 | TRBD1 | few | 14 | TRBJ1-4
TGTGCCAGCAGCTTGAGGGCCGGGACAGATACGCAGTATTTT | CASSLRAGTDTQYF | TRBV5-4 | . | . | 14 | TRBJ2-3
TGCGCCAGCAGCCAAGGGACAGGGGCGGGCACCGGGGAGCTGTTTTTT | CASSQGTGAGTGELFF | TRBV4-3 | TRBD1 | . | 16 | TRBJ2-2
TGTGCCAGCAGAATACTCGCCAGCACAGATACGCAGTATTTT | CASRILASTDTQYF | TRBV7-2 | . | . | 14 | TRBJ2-3
TGTGCCAGCAGTCCCCTTACAGGGGGCGGGTATGGCTACACCTTC | CASSPLTGGGYGYTF | TRBV6-5 | TRBD1 | . | 15 | TRBJ1-2
TGTGCCACAGCGGAAGGGACAGGGTTCACTCATGAAAAACTGTTTTTT | CATAEGTGFTHEKLFF | TRBV15 | TRBD1 | . | 16 | TRBJ1-4
TGTGCCAGCAGTTTCCTAGGAGCGCCATACAATGAGCAGTTCTTC | CASSFLGAPYNEQFF | TRBV27 | . | . | 15 | TRBJ2-1
TGTGCCAGCTGGGACTTCGTCTTCTCTGGAAACACCATATATTTT | CASWDFVFSGNTIYF | TRBV6-1 | . | . | 15 | TRBJ1-3
TGTGCCAGCAGTGAACCGGGACAGGGCTCCTACGAGCAGTACTTC | CASSEPGQGSYEQYF | TRBV6-1 | TRBD1 | . | 15 | TRBJ2-7
TGCAGCGTTGCACATCCTAGAGCTTCGAACACTGAAGCTTTCTTT | CSVAHPRASNTEAFF | TRBV29-1 | . | few | 15 | TRBJ1-1
TGCGCCAGCAGCTTGGCCGGGCTACAAAACATTCAGTACTTC | CASSLAGLQNIQYF | TRBV5-1 | . | once | 14 | TRBJ2-4
TGTGCCAGTTCGACAGGGGTCTACAATGAGCAGTTCTTC | CASSTGVYNEQFF | TRBV19 | TRBD1 | . | 13 | TRBJ2-1
TGTGCCAGCAGCTTAGGAGTCTATATAGAGAACACTGAAGCTTTCTTT | CASSLGVYIENTEAFF | TRBV11-2 | . | . | 16 | TRBJ1-1
TGCGCCAGCAGCTTGGAGGGGGACCCTAGTCATGGCTACACCTTC | CASSLEGDPSHGYTF | TRBV5-1 | . | . | 15 | TRBJ1-2
TGTGCCAGCAGTGATCTAGCGGGCGAGACCCAGTACTTC | CASSDLAGETQYF | TRBV2 | TRBD2 | . | 13 | TRBJ2-5
TGTGCCAGCAGCCCCCGGACAGGTGGAGCGTCCCAGTACTTC | CASSPRTGGASQYF | TRBV11-2 | TRBD1 | . | 14 | TRBJ2-5
TGTGCCAGCAGTGAATCCGAGGGGAACTATGGCTACACCTTC | CASSESEGNYGYTF | TRBV6-1 | . | . | 14 | TRBJ1-2
TGTGCCAGCAGCGTAGATGGTAGAAACACCGGGGAGCTGTTTTTT | CASSVDGRNTGELFF | TRBV9 | . | . | 15 | TRBJ2-2
TGTGCCAGCAGGGGAGGGACAGGTCGCAATCAGCCCCAGCATTTT | CASRGGTGRNQPQHF | TRBV2 | TRBD1 | . | 15 | TRBJ1-5
TGCGCCAGCAGTGAGGGGACTAGCGGGACCCAAGAGACCCAGTACTTC | CASSEGTSGTQETQYF | TRBV10-1 | TRBD2 | . | 16 | TRBJ2-5
TGTGCCAGCAGCTTAGGGACAGCTAATGAAAAACTGTTTTTT | CASSLGTANEKLFF | TRBV7-9 | . | . | 14 | TRBJ1-4